This T cell receptor beta chain derives from a study of Tregs in tolerant kidney transplant recipients. Overall study findings and caveats: No direct test of biological reproducibility was done here. Validation in larger populations is needed because few patients were studied.

The CDR3 covers 14 residues. V lost 4 bases to trimming and J lost 0 bases, with 9 bases between them. The V gene's germline CDR1 is SNHLY and CDR2 FYNNEI. This clone turned up a few times. Its antigen is as yet unknown. Clones were sequenced by immunoSEQ multiplex PCR, and TCRdb holds only the in-frame ones, with some missing. The table records about 88,000 clones, over 85% of them present only once. This sequence was found in a human donor in good health. Material for sequencing was CD8+ T cells from blood. This chain uses TRBV2 with TRBJ1-2; D perhaps matches TRBD1 (5 bases). CDR3: CASSGQRANYGYTF. The DNA for the CDR3 is TGTGCCAGCAGTGGACAGAGAGCTAACTATGGCTACACCTTC.